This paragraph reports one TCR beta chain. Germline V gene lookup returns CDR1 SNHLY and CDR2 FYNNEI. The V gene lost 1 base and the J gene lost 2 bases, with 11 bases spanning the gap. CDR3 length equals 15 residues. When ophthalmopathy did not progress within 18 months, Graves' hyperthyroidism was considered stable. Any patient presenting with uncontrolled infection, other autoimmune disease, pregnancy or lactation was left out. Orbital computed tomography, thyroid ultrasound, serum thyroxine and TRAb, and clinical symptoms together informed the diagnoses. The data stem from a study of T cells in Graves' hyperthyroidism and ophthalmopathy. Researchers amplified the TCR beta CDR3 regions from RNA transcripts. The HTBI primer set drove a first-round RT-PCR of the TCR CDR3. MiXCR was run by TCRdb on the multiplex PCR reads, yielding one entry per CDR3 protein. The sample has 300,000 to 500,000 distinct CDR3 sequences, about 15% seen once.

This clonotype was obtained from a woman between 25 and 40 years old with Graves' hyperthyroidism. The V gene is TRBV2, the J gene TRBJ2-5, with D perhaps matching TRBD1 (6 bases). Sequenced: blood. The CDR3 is CASSEEGTLQETQYF. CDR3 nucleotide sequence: TGTGCCAGCAGTGAAGAGGGGACACTACAAGAGACCCAGTACTTC.